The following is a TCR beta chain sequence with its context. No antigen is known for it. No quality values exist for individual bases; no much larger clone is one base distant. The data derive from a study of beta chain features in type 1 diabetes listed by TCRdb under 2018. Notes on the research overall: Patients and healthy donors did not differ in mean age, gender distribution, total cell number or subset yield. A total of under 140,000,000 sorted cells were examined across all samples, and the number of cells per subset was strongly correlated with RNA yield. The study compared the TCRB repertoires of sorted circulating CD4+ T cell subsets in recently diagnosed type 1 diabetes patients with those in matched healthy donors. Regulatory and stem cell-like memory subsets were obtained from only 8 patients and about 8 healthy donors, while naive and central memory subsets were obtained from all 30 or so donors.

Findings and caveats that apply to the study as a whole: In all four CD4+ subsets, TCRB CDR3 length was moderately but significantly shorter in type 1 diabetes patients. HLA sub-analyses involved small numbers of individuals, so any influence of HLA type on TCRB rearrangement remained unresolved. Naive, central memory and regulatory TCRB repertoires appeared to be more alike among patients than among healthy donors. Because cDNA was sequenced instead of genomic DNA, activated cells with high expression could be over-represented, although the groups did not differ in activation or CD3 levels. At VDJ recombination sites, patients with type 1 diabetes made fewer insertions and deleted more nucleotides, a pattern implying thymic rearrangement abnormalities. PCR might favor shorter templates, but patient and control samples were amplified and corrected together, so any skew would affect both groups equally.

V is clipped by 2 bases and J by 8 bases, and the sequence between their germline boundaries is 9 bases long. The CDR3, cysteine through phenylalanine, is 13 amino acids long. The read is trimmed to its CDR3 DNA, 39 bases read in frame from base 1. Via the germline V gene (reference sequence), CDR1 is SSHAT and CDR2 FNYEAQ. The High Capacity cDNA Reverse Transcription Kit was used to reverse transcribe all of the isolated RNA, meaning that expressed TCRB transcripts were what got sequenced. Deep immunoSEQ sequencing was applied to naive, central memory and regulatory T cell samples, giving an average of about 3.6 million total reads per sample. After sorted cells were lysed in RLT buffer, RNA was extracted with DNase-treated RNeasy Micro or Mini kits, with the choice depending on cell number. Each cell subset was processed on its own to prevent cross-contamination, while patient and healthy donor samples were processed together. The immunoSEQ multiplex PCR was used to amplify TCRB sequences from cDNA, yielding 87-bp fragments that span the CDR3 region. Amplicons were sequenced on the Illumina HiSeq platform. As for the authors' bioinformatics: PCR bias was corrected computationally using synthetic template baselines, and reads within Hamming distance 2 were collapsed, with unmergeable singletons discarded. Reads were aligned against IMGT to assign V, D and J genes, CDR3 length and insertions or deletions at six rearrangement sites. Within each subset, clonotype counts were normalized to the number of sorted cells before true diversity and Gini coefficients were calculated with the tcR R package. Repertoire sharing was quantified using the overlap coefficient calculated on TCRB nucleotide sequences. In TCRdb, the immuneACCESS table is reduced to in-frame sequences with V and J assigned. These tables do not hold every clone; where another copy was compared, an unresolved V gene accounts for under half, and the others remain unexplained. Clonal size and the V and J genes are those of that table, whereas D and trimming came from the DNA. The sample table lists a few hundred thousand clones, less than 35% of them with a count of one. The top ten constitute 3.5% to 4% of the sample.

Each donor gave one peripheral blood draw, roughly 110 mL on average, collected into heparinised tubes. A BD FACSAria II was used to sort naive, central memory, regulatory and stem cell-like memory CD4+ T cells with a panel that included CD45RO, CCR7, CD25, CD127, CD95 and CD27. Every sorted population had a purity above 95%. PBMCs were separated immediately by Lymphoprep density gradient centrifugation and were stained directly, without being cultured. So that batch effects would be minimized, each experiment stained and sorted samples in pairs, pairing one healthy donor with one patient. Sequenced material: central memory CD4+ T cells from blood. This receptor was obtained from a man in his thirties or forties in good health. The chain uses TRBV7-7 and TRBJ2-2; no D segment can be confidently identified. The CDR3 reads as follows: CASSLIFGGELFF. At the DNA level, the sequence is TGTGCCAGCAGCTTAATCTTCGGGGGGGAGCTGTTTTTT.